This TCR beta chain was profiled in a study of blood T cell repertoires in COVID-19 (dated by TCRdb to about 2020). In the study overall: Samples covering the acute and convalescent phases of COVID-19 were provided by collaborators in the United States, Italy and Spain. Where HLA class I and class II types were available, the types were taken from metadata supplied by the sample provider, not from assay-based typing. Sample metadata almost always included a de-identified subject ID, COVID-19 status, age in years and sex. The samples were drawn from the first 160 participants of the ongoing ImmuneRACE study and from 1,254 subjects provided by 6 global collaborators. A freely available public database, intended as a resource for researchers studying the immune response to SARS-CoV-2, is where the repertoires were released. Subjects who had been exposed to COVID-19, were actively infected with it, or had recovered from it provided the deeply sampled blood TCRbeta repertoires that made up the dataset. The material from the prospective study consisted of cDNA or gDNA derived from T cells, B-cell-depleted T cells, or PBMCs.

As encoded in the germline V gene, CDR1 is WSHSY while CDR2 is SAAADI. V has 6 bases trimmed and J has 1 base trimmed; junction bases matching no gene number 10. The CDR3 runs 17 amino acids, cysteine and phenylalanine included. The kept DNA is CDR3 alone, 51 bases in frame from the first base. On the study overall, not on this receptor specifically: Clinical and demographic metadata were provided uncurated, with the amount varying by source and participant.

As for this clone: No antigen is known for it. Qualities for individual bases were not recorded, and no much larger clone is one base off.

Whole blood was collected in K2EDTA tubes by collaborating institutions according to the institutions' own protocols. For TCRbeta analysis, collaborators shipped samples in one of three forms: frozen whole blood, isolated PBMCs, or DNA extracted from either of those sample types. TCRbeta CDR3 regions were amplified from genomic DNA by means of the immunoSEQ Assay, a bias-controlled multiplex PCR. The study's processing was this. Within the assay, amplification of reference gene primers was used to estimate how many nucleated cells each sample contained. Sequence reads were collapsed and filtered to measure the absolute abundance of every unique TCRbeta CDR3 rearrangement. Productive Simpson clonality was computed per sample as the square root of Simpson's diversity index over productive rearrangements. Held by TCRdb, this immuneACCESS table contains in-frame sequences only and omits some clones. Under half of the omission traces to an unresolved V gene where checked; the cause of the rest is unknown. That table is the source of V, J and clone size, and D and trimming were worked out from the DNA. Recorded for this sample are some 70,000 clones; approximately 88% of them occurred a single time. Clones ranked in the top ten supply around 6% of the sample.

The TCR sequence derives from an older woman with acute or convalescent COVID-19. The chain couples TRBV10-2 to TRBJ1-2; TRBD1 aligns with 11 central bases. The specimen sequenced was peripheral blood. The CDR3 here reads CASRGGTGGAGNYGYTF. The DNA sequence is as follows: TGCGCCAGCAGAGGGGGGACAGGGGGAGCGGGTAACTATGGCTACACCTTC.